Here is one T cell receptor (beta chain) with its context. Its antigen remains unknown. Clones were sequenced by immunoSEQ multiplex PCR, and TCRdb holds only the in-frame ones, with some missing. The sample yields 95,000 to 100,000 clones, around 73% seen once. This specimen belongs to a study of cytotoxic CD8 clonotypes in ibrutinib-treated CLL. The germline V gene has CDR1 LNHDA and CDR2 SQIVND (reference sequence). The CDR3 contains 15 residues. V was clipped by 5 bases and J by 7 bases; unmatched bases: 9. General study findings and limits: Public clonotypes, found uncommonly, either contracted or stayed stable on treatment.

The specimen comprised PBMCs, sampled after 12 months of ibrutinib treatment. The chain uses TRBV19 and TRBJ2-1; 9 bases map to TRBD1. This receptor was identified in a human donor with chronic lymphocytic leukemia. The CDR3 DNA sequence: TGTGCCAGTAGTTCCGGGACAGGGATTTTGAATGAGCAGTTCTTC. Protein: CASSSGTGILNEQFF.